Detailed here is one TCR beta chain. These data are taken from a study of blood T cell repertoires in COVID-19. Across the whole study: Donors in the United States, Italy and Spain gave samples during acute or convalescent COVID-19. Sources were T cells, B-cell-depleted T cells, or PBMCs; the material itself was cDNA or gDNA.

Trimming cost V 3 bases and J 6 bases; bases outside gene matches: 4. CDR1 is KGHDR and CDR2 is SFDVKD in the germline V gene. The CDR3 has 13 residues. In the study's own analysis: Reference gene primer amplification gave estimated nucleated cell counts. The assay was immunoSEQ multiplex PCR, and TCRdb's table has in-frame clones only and misses some. V and J calls plus clone size are reproduced from that table; the DNA served to infer D and trimming. Of about 260,000 clones listed, over 80% are singletons. The rearrangement uses TRBV24-1 and TRBJ2-7; 7 bases agree with TRBD1. This clonotype was sampled from a man aged 55 to 70 who had recovered from COVID-19. The sequenced sample consisted of peripheral blood. DNA for the CDR3: TGTGCCACCAGTGATCGGACAGGTCGCGAGCAGTACTTC. The encoded protein is CATSDRTGREQYF.